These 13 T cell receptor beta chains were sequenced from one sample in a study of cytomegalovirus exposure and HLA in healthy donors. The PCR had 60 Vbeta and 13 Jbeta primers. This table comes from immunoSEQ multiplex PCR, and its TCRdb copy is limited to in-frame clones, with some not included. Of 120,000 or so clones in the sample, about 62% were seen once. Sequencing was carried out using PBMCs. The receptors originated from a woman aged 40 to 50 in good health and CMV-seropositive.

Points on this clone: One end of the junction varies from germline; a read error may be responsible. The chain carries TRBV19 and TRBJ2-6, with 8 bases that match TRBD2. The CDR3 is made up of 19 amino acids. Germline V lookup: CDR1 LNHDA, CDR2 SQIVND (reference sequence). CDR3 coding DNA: TGTGCCAGTAGTGTAGATGGCGGGAGGCTATTCTCTGGGGCCAACGTCCTGACTTTC. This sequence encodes CASSVDGGRLFSGANVLTF.

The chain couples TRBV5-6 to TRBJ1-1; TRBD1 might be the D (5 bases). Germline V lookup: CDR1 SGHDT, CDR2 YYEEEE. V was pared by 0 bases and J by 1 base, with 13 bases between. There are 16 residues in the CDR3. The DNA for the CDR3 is TGTGCCAGCAGCTTGGGGTTAGGACAAGCGAACACTGAAGCTTTCTTT. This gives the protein CASSLGLGQANTEAFF.

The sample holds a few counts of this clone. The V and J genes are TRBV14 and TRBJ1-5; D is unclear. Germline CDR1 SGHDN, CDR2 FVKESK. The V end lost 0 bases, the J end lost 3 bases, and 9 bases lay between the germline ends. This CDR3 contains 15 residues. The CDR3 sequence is CASSQDTVTNQPQHF. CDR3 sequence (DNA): TGTGCCAGCAGCCAAGATACAGTTACCAATCAGCCCCAGCATTTT.

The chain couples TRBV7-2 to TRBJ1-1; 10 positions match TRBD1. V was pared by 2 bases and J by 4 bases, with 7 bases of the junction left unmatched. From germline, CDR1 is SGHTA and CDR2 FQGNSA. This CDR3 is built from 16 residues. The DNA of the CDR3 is TGTGCCAGCAGCTTAATGGGACAGGGGTCGTTCACTGAAGCTTTCTTT. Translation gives CASSLMGQGSFTEAFF.

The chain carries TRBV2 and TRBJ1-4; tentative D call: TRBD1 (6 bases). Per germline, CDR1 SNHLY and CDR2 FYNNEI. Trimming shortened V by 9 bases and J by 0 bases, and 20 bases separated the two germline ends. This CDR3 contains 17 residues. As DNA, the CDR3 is TGTGCCAGTTCTGACAGGCGGGTAGGAGCAACTAATGAAAAACTGTTTTTT. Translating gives CASSDRRVGATNEKLFF.

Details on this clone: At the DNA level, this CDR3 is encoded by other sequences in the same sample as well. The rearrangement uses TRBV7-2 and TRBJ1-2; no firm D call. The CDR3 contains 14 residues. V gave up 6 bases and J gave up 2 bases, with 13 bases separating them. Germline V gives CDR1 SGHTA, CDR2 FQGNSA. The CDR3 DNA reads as TGTGCCAGCAGTCTTATGTATTTCAACTATGGCTACACCTTC. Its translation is CASSLMYFNYGYTF.

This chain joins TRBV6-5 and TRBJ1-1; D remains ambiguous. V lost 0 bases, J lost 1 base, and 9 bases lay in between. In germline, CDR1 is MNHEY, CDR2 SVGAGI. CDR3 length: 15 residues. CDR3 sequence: CASSYSPTQNTEAFF. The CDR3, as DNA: TGTGCCAGCAGTTACTCTCCGACACAGAACACTGAAGCTTTCTTT.

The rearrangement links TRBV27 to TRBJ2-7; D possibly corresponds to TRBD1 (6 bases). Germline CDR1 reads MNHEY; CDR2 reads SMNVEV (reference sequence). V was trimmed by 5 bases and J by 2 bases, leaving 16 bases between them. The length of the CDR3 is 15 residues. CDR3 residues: CASSPSPGDPYEQYF. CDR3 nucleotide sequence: TGTGCCAGCAGTCCCTCCCCAGGGGATCCCTACGAGCAGTACTTC.

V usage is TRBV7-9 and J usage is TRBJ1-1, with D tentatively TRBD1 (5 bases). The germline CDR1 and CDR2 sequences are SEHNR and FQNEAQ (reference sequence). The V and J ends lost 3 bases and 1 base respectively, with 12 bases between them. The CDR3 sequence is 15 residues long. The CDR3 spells CASSFLQAKNTEAFF. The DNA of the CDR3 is TGTGCCAGCAGCTTCTTACAGGCTAAGAACACTGAAGCTTTCTTT.

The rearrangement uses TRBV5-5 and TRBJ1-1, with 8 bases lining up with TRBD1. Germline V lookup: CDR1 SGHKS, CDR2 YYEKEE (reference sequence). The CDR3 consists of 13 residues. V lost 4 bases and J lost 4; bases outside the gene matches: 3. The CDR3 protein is CASSPDRGTEAFF. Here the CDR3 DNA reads TGTGCCAGCAGCCCCGACAGGGGCACTGAAGCTTTCTTT.

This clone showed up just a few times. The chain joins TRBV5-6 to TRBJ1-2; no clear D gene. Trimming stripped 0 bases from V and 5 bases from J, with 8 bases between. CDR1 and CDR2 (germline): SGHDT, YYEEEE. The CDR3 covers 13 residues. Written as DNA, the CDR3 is TGTGCCAGCAGCTTGGGCGGAGGATATGGCTACACCTTC. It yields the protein CASSLGGGYGYTF.

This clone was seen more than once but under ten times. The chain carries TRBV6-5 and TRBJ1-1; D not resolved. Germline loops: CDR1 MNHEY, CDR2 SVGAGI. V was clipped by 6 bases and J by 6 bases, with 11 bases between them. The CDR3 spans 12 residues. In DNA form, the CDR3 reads TGTGCCAGCAGGAGGCCGAGTGCTGAAGCTTTCTTT. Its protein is CASRRPSAEAFF.

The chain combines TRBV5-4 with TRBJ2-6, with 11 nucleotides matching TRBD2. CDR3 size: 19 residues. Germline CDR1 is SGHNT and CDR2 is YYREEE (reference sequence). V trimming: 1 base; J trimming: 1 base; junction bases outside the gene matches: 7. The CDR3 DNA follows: TGTGCCAGCAGCTTGTCCCTAGCGGGAGGTGGGTCTGGGGCCAACGTCCTGACTTTC. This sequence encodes CASSLSLAGGGSGANVLTF.